Detailed here is one T cell receptor (beta chain). The antigen is undetermined. V lost 6 bases, J lost 8 bases, and 12 bases stayed unmatched. Germline V gene data show CDR1 as LNHNV and CDR2 as YYDKDF (reference sequence). The CDR3 has 15 amino acids. Time point: pre-treatment sample, taken before nivolumab and TIL therapy. These data are taken from a study of TIL therapy for anti-PD-1-resistant metastatic lung cancer. Across the whole study: Half of patients were current or former smokers.

The immunoSEQ assay was v3. Clones were sequenced by immunoSEQ multiplex PCR, and TCRdb holds only the in-frame ones, with some missing. Of some 37,000 clones in the sample, around 67% were seen once. General study points: This highly selected cohort may not generalize to typical lung cancer patients. Infused TIL clonotypes partially replaced the baseline blood repertoire, then decayed over months.

The TCR comes from a person between 30 and 79 years old with non-small cell lung cancer. Here the sequenced sample was blood, taken at baseline. The V gene is TRBV15, the J gene TRBJ1-4; 7 bases are shared with TRBD1. Here the CDR3 reads CATRGGTVGKEKLFF. The DNA of the CDR3 is TGTGCCACCAGAGGGGGGACAGTCGGGAAAGAAAAACTGTTTTTT.